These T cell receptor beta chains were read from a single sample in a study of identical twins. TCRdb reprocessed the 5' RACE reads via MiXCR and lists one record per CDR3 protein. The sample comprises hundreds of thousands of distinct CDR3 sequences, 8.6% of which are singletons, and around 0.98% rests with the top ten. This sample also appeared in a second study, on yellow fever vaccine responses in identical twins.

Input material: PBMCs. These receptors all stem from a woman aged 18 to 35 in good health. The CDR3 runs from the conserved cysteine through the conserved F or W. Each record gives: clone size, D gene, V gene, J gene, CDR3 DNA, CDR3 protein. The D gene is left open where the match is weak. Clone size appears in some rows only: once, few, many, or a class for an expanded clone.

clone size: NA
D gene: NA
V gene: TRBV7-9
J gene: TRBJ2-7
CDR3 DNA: TGTGCCAGCAGCTTTGCGGGACCTTTGACCTACGAGCAGTACTTC
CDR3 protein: CASSFAGPLTYEQYF

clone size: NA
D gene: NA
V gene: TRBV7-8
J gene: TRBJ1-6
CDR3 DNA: TGTGCCAGCAGCTTCAGTCAGGGAAGCACAAGCTCACCCCTCCACTTT
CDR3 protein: CASSFSQGSTSSPLHF

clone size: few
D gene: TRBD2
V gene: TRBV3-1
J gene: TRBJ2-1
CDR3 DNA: TGTGCCAGCAGCCCCGAGGAACTAGCGGGAGTTTTCTACAATGAGCAGTTCTTC
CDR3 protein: CASSPEELAGVFYNEQFF

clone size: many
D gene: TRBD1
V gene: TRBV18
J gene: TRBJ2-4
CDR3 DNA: TGTGCCAGCTCACCGGACAGGGGAGCCAAAAACATTCAGTACTTC
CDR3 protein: CASSPDRGAKNIQYF

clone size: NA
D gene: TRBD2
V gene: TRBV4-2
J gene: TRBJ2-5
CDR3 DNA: TGTGCCAGCAGCCAGTTAGCGACCCGGGAGGGAGAGACCCAGTACTTC
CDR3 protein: CASSQLATREGETQYF

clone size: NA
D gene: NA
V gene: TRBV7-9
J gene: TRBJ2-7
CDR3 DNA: TGTGCCAGCAGGGGGTCTAGCTCCTACGAGCAGTACTTC
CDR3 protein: CASRGSSSYEQYF

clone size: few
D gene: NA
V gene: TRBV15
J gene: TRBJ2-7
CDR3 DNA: TGTGCCACCAGCAGAGATCCGGCGAGAGAGCAGTACTTC
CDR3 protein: CATSRDPAREQYF

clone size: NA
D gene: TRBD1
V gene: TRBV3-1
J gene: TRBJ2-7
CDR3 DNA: TGTGCCAGCAGCCCCCGGGACAGGGCCCCACTGGGAGCATCGCAGTACTTC
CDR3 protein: CASSPRDRAPLGASQYF

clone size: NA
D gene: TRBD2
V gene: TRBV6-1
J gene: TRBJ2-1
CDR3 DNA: TGTGCCAGCAGATCTAGCGGGGGGACTATAAGGGGCTCCTACAATGAGCAGTTCTTC
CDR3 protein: CASRSSGGTIRGSYNEQFF

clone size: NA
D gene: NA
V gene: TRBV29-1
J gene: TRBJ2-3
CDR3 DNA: TGCAGCGTTCGTTTGGGGGGCGCAGATACGCAGTATTTT
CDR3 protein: CSVRLGGADTQYF